A selection of T cell receptor beta chains follows, all from one sample in a study of blood T cell repertoires in COVID-19. Assay used: immunoSEQ multiplex PCR; TCRdb lists only in-frame clones, some missing. Of fewer than 65,000 clones listed, 75% to 90% were seen once; the top ten hold 1% to 1.5%. The material sequenced was peripheral blood. All receptors derive from a man in his sixties with acute or convalescent COVID-19. CDR3s include the opening cysteine and the closing phenylalanine or tryptophan. The D gene is left open where the match is weak. Expanded clones are given a class, and other clones once, few, many or no size at all.

V	D	length	J	size	DNA	CDR3
TRBV4-1	NA	14	TRBJ1-2	NA	TGCGCCAGCAGCCAAGGGCAGGGGAGCTATGGCTACACCTTC	CASSQGQGSYGYTF
TRBV4-1	TRBD1	15	TRBJ1-1	NA	TGCGCCAGCAGCCAAACCACCGGGACAGCCCATTCAGCTTTCTTT	CASSQTTGTAHSAFF
TRBV7-6	NA	15	TRBJ2-7	NA	TGTGCCAGCAGCCAGAGCGCCGACGGAGCCTACGAGCAGTACTTC	CASSQSADGAYEQYF
TRBV11-3	NA	13	TRBJ2-3	NA	TGTGCCAGCAGCTCGGGGGATACAGATACGCAGTATTTT	CASSSGDTDTQYF
TRBV9	TRBD2	17	TRBJ2-5	NA	TGTGCCAGCAGCTCTAGCGGGGGGGCCGCGTGGGGAGAGACCCAGTACTTC	CASSSSGGAAWGETQYF
TRBV11-2	TRBD1	15	TRBJ1-2	NA	TGTGCCAGCAGCTTAGAAACAGGGGGCGGCTATGGCTACACCTTC	CASSLETGGGYGYTF
TRBV6-2/TRBV6-3	TRBD1	21	TRBJ1-2	NA	TGTGCCAGCAGTTACGGGATCTCTCACCAGGTGACAGGGACACCTAACTATGGCTACACCTTC	CASSYGISHQVTGTPNYGYTF
TRBV19	NA	15	TRBJ2-7	NA	TGTGCCAGTACGCCCGGGGGACAGTCCTACTACGAGCAGTACTTC	CASTPGGQSYYEQYF
TRBV10-3	NA	12	TRBJ1-1	NA	TGTGCCATCCGGGGAGCTCTCACTGAAGCTTTCTTT	CAIRGALTEAFF
TRBV7-9	NA	14	TRBJ2-7	NA	TGTGCCAGCAGCGTGGGACACCCGGTTGGTGAGCAGTACTTC	CASSVGHPVGEQYF
TRBV19	NA	22	TRBJ1-5	NA	TGTGCCAGTAGTATCGACCTCCGGGACGCTTTTGGTGGGCGGGATAACAATCAGCCCCAGCATTTT	CASSIDLRDAFGGRDNNQPQHF
TRBV27	NA	14	TRBJ1-2	NA	TGTGCCAGCAGTACCCCGGACAGTAGCTATGGCTACACCTTC	CASSTPDSSYGYTF
TRBV18	NA	17	TRBJ2-1	NA	TGTGCCAGCTCACCGGGACAATCCCGTGACTCCTACAATGAGCAGTTCTTC	CASSPGQSRDSYNEQFF
TRBV3-1/TRBV3-2	NA	12	TRBJ2-7	NA	TGTGCCAGCAGCCAGGGAGGCTACGAGCAGTACTTC	CASSQGGYEQYF
TRBV9	NA	13	TRBJ1-4	NA	TGTGCCAGCAGCGTACGCGGAAATGAAAAACTGTTTTTT	CASSVRGNEKLFF
TRBV7-9	NA	16	TRBJ1-2	NA	TGTGCCAGCACCCCCCCCGGGGTGTATTCGAACTATGGCTACACCTTC	CASTPPGVYSNYGYTF
TRBV2	TRBD1	19	TRBJ1-3	once	TGTGCCAGCAGTGAAAATGCACTTGGACAGGGGGCAACTGGAAACACCATATATTTT	CASSENALGQGATGNTIYF
TRBV5-1	NA	16	TRBJ1-1	NA	TGCGCCAGCACCGCTGGGGGGTTCTTAATGAACACTGAAGCTTTCTTT	CASTAGGFLMNTEAFF
TRBV5-6	TRBD2	19	TRBJ2-3	NA	TGTGCCAGCAGCTGGGGACTAGCGGGAGCAAACGGGAGCACAGATACGCAGTATTTT	CASSWGLAGANGSTDTQYF
TRBV3-1/TRBV3-2	TRBD1	16	TRBJ1-4	NA	TGTGCCAGCAGCCAATTCCGGACAGGGGGTAATGAAAAACTGTTTTTT	CASSQFRTGGNEKLFF
TRBV5-6	TRBD2	15	TRBJ2-1	NA	TGTGCCAGCAGCAGAAGCGGGAGGGCCTCCAATGAGCAGTTCTTC	CASSRSGRASNEQFF
TRBV27	NA	15	TRBJ1-2	few	TGTGCCAGCAGTTTCAGCGGGGGCACGATCGGAGGCTACACCTTC	CASSFSGGTIGGYTF
TRBV18	NA	16	TRBJ2-3	NA	TGTGCCAGCTCACCACCATTAGCCGCTAGCACAGATACGCAGTATTTT	CASSPPLAASTDTQYF
TRBV3-1/TRBV3-2	TRBD2	15	TRBJ2-3	NA	TGTGCCAGCAGCCAAGTAGCGGGAGCCCCAGATACGCAGTATTTT	CASSQVAGAPDTQYF
TRBV12-3/TRBV12-4	NA	13	TRBJ2-7	once	TGTGCCAGCAGTCGAAGACAGCCCTACGAGCAGTACTTC	CASSRRQPYEQYF
TRBV6-5	TRBD1	15	TRBJ1-5	NA	TGTGCCAGCACCCGACAGGGGGGTGGGGATCAGCCCCAGCATTTT	CASTRQGGGDQPQHF
TRBV27	NA	15	TRBJ1-1	NA	TGTGCCAGCAGCCCCATGTGGCGGGGGGGCACTGAAGCTTTCTTT	CASSPMWRGGTEAFF
TRBV9	TRBD2	17	TRBJ2-3	NA	TGTGCCAGCAGCGTAGTTCCCCTAGCGGGGACCACAGATACGCAGTATTTT	CASSVVPLAGTTDTQYF
TRBV27	TRBD1	14	TRBJ2-5	NA	TGTGCCAGCAGGAAACAGGGGTACCAAGAGACCCAGTACTTC	CASRKQGYQETQYF
TRBV27	NA	15	TRBJ2-5	NA	TGTGCCAGCAGTTTATGGGCAGGGGTACAAGAGACCCAGTACTTC	CASSLWAGVQETQYF
TRBV5-1	TRBD1	14	TRBJ2-5	NA	TGCGCCAGCAGCCCCGGGACAGGGAAAGAGACCCAGTACTTC	CASSPGTGKETQYF
TRBV11-3	NA	15	TRBJ1-1	NA	TGTGCCAGCAGCTTCACCGGGGTCTTTGGCCCTGAAGCTTTCTTT	CASSFTGVFGPEAFF
TRBV2	TRBD1	14	TRBJ1-2	NA	TGTGCCAGCAGCCTACAGGGGGACAACTATGGCTACACCTTC	CASSLQGDNYGYTF
TRBV5-1	TRBD2	18	TRBJ2-2	NA	TGCGCCAGCAGCTTGTCGCTAGCGGGGAGCACGAACACCGGGGAGCTGTTTTTT	CASSLSLAGSTNTGELFF
TRBV19	NA	15	TRBJ2-5	NA	TGTGCCAGTACAAAAACAGGGATGAGGCAAGAGACCCAGTACTTC	CASTKTGMRQETQYF
TRBV7-2	TRBD2	14	TRBJ2-5	NA	TGTGCCAGCAGCTCTAACGGGGGGCAAGAGACCCAGTACTTC	CASSSNGGQETQYF
TRBV28	TRBD1	16	TRBJ2-7	once	TGTGCCAGCAGTTTCGTAAGGACAGGGGGGAGGTACGAGCAGTACTTC	CASSFVRTGGRYEQYF
TRBV29-1	TRBD1	14	TRBJ1-1	NA	TGCAGCGTTGACAGTGGACAGGGTCCGTCTGAAGCTTTCTTT	CSVDSGQGPSEAFF
TRBV10-1	TRBD2	15	TRBJ2-3	once	TGCGCCAGCAGTGAGGAGCGGGAGGAAACAGATACGCAGTATTTT	CASSEEREETDTQYF
TRBV4-3	NA	16	TRBJ2-7	NA	TGCGCCAGCAGCCCTACACCCGGAGACGGAGCCTACGAGCAGTACTTC	CASSPTPGDGAYEQYF
TRBV5-1	NA	12	TRBJ2-5	NA	TGCGCCAGCAGCGAAGGGGCGGAGACCCAGTACTTC	CASSEGAETQYF
TRBV7-9	NA	15	TRBJ1-1	NA	TGTGCCAGCAGCTTAGGGCAATCTCTGAACACTGAAGCTTTCTTT	CASSLGQSLNTEAFF
TRBV19	NA	14	TRBJ2-7	NA	TGTGCCAGTAGCCGGGACTTCTCCTCCTACGAGCAGTACTTC	CASSRDFSSYEQYF
TRBV11-3	NA	15	TRBJ2-2	NA	TGTGCCAGCAGCCCCCGGGTGGGTCACACCGGGGAGCTGTTTTTT	CASSPRVGHTGELFF
TRBV5-4	NA	14	TRBJ1-6	NA	TGTGCCAGCAGCTTGGGCAGGGCGAATTCACCCCTCCACTTT	CASSLGRANSPLHF
TRBV7-9	TRBD1	14	TRBJ1-4	NA	TGTGCCAGCAGCGAGGACAGGGTGGATGAAAAACTGTTTTTT	CASSEDRVDEKLFF
TRBV12-5	NA	13	TRBJ1-5	NA	TGTGCTAGTGGTTTGGGGCCAAATCAGCCCCAGCATTTT	CASGLGPNQPQHF